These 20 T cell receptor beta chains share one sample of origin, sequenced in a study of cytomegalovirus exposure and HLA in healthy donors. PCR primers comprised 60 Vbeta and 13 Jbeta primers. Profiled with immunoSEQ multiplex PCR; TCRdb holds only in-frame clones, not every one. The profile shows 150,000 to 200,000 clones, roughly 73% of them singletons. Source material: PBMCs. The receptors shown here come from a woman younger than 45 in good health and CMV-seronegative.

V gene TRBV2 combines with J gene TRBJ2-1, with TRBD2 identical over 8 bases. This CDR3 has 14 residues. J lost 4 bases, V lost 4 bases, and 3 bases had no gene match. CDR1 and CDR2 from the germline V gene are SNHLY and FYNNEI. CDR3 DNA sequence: TGTGCCAGCAGTGTAGTAGCGGGGTACAATGAGCAGTTCTTC. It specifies CASSVVAGYNEQFF.

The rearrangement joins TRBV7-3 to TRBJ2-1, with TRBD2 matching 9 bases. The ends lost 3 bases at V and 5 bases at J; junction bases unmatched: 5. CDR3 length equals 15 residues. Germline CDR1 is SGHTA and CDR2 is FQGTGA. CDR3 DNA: TGTGCCAGCAGCTTTTTAGCGGGAGATCACAATGAGCAGTTCTTC. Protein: CASSFLAGDHNEQFF.

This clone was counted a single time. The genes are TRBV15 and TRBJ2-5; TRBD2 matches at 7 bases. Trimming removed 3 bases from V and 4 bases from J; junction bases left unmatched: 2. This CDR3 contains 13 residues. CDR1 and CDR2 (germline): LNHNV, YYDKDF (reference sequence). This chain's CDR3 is CATSRGGRETQYF. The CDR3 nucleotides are TGTGCCACCAGCAGGGGAGGGAGAGAGACCCAGTACTTC.

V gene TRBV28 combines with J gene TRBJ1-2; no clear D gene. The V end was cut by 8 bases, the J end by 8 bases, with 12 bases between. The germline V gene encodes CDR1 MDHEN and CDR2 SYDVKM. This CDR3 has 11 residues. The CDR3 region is CASGGLTGYTF. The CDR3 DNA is TGTGCCAGCGGCGGTCTTACCGGCTACACCTTC.

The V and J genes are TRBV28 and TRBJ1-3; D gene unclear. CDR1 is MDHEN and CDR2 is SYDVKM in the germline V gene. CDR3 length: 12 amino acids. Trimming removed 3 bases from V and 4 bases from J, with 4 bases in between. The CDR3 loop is CASSFSGNTIYF. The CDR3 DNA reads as TGTGCCAGCAGTTTTAGCGGAAACACCATATATTTT.

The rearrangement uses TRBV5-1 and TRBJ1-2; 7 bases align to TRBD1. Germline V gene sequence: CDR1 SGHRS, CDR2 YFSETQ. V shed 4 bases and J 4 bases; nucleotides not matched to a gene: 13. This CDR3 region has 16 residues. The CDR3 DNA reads TGCGCCAGCAGCCCCTATCGAGGGACAGAACCCTATGGCTACACCTTC. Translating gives CASSPYRGTEPYGYTF.

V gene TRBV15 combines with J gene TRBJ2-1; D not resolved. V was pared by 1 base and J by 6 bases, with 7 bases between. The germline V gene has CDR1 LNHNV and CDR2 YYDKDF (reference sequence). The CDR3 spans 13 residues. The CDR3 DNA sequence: TGTGCCACCAGCAGAGTCCCGTCCAATGAGCAGTTCTTC. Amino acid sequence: CATSRVPSNEQFF.

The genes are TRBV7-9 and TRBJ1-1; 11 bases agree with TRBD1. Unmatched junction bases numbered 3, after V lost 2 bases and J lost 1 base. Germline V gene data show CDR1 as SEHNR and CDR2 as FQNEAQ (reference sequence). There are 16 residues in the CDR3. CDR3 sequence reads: CASSLRTGGPNTEAFF. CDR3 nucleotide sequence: TGTGCCAGCAGCTTAAGGACAGGGGGCCCGAACACTGAAGCTTTCTTT.

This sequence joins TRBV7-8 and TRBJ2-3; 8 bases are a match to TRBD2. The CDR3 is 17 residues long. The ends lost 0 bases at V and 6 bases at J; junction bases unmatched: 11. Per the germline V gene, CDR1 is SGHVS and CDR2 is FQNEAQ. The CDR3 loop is CASSLAVRGDSADTQYF. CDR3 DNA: TGTGCCAGCAGCTTAGCGGTGCGGGGGGACTCGGCGGATACGCAGTATTTT.

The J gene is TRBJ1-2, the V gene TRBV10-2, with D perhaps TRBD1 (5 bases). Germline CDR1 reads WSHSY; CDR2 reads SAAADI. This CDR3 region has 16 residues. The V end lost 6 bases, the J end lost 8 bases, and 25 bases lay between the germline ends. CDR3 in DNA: TGCGCCAGCAGACAATCTTTGCAGGGCCGTATGGGGGGCTACACCTTC. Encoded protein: CASRQSLQGRMGGYTF.

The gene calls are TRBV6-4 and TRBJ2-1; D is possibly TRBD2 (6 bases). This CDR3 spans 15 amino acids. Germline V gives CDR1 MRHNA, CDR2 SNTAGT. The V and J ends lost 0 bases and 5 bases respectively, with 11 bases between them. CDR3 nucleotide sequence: TGTGCCAGCAGTGACTCGATGGGGGGAAACAATGAGCAGTTCTTC. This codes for CASSDSMGGNNEQFF.

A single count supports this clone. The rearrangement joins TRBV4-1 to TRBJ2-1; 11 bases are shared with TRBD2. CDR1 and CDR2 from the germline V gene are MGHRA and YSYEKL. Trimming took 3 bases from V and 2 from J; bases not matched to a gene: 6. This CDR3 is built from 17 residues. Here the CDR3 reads CASSQLAGGFTYNEQFF. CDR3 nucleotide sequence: TGCGCCAGCAGCCAGCTAGCGGGGGGTTTTACCTACAATGAGCAGTTCTTC.

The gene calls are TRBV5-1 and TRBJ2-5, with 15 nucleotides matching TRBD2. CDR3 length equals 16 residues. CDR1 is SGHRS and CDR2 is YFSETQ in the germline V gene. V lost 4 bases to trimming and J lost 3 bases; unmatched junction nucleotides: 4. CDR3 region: CASSLRTSGGEETQYF. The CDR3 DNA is TGCGCCAGCAGCCTCCGGACTAGCGGGGGGGAAGAGACCCAGTACTTC.

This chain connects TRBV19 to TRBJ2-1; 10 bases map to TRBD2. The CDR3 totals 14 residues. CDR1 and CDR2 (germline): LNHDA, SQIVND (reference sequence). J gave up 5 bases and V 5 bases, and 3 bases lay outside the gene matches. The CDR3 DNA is TGTGCCAGTAGTTTCCTAGCGGGGGACAATGAGCAGTTCTTC. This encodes CASSFLAGDNEQFF.

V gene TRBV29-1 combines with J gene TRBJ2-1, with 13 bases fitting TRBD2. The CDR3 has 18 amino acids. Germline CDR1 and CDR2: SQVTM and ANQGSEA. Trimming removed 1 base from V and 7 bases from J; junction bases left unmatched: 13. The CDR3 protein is CSVEAGLAGFVIWNEQFF. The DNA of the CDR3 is TGCAGCGTTGAAGCGGGACTAGCGGGATTTGTCATCTGGAATGAGCAGTTCTTC.

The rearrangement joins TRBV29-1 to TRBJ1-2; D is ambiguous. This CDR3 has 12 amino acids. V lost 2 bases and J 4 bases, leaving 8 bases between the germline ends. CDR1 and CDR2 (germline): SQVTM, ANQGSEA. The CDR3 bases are TGCAGCGTTGAAACGCGTTCCTATGGCTACACCTTC. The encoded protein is CSVETRSYGYTF.

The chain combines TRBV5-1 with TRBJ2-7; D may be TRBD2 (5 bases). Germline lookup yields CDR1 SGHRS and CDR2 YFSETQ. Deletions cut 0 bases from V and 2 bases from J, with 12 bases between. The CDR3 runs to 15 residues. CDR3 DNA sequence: TGCGCCAGCAGCTTGGGGATGAGGGAACCCTACGAGCAGTACTTC. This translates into CASSLGMREPYEQYF.

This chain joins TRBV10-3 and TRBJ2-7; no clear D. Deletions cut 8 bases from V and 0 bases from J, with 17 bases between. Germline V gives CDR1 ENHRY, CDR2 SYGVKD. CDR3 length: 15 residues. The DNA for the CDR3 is TGTGCCATCGGTTCGTTCTCGGTGAGCTCCTACGAGCAGTACTTC. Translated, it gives CAIGSFSVSSYEQYF.

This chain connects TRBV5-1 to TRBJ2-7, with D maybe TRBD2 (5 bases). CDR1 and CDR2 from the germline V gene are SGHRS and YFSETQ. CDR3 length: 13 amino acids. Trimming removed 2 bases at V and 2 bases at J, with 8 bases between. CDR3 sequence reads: CASSFEGTYEQYF. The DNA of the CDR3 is TGCGCCAGCAGCTTCGAGGGTACCTACGAGCAGTACTTC.

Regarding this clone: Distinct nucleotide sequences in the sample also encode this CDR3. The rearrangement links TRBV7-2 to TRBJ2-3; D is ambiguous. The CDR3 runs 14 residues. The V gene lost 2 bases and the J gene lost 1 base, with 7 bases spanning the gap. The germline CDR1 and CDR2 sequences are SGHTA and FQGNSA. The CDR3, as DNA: TGTGCCAGCAGCTTACGCCGGGGCACAGATACGCAGTATTTT. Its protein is CASSLRRGTDTQYF. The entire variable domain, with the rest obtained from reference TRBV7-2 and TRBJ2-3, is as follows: GAGVSQSPSNKVTEKGKDVELRCDPISGHTALYWYRQSLGQGLEFLIYFQGNSAPDKSGLPSDRFSAERTGGSVSTLTIQRTQQEDSAVYLCASSLRRGTDTQYFGPGTRLTVL.